These T cell receptor beta chains were read from a single sample in a study of neurological immune-mediated disorders. TCRdb passed the 5' RACE reads through MiXCR, listing each CDR3 protein once. This table holds around 66,000 distinct CDR3 sequences, about 5% found once. The sample comprised PBMCs. The receptor source for this set is a woman aged 70 to 79 with multiple sclerosis. CDR3s include the opening cysteine and the closing phenylalanine or tryptophan. The D gene is left open where the match is weak. A row's size may be missing; if present it is once, few, many or a size class.

size	D	V	J	CDR3	DNA
many	.	TRBV5-1	TRBJ1-1	CASSLASGRLNTEAFF	TGCGCCAGCAGCTTGGCCTCGGGACGGCTAAACACTGAAGCTTTCTTT
few	TRBD2	TRBV25-1	TRBJ2-7	CASSDTSGSRSYEQYF	TGTGCCAGCAGTGATACAAGCGGGAGCCGCTCCTACGAGCAGTACTTC
many	.	TRBV10-3	TRBJ2-5	CAISERTAQETQYF	TGTGCCATCAGTGAGAGGACAGCACAAGAGACCCAGTACTTC
few	TRBD2	TRBV19	TRBJ2-5	CASSRGLSGREETQYF	TGTGCCAGTAGCCGAGGGCTTAGCGGGAGGGAAGAGACCCAGTACTTC
many	.	TRBV27	TRBJ1-5	CASSSGEGPLAVQPQHF	TGTGCCAGCAGTTCGGGCGAAGGGCCCCTCGCAGTTCAGCCCCAGCATTTT
few	.	TRBV18	TRBJ2-7	CASSSDQGFEQYF	TGTGCCAGCTCATCAGACCAGGGATTCGAGCAGTACTTC
.	.	TRBV5-1	TRBJ1-2	CASSPGPANGYTF	TGCGCCAGCAGCCCCGGACCGGCTAATGGCTACACCTTC
many	TRBD1	TRBV6-2/TRBV6-3	TRBJ2-2	CASDRGGTGELFF	TGTGCCAGCGACAGGGGAGGCACCGGGGAGCTGTTTTTT
many	.	TRBV12-3/TRBV12-4	TRBJ2-3	CASSYRALLGDTQYF	TGTGCCAGCAGTTACCGGGCCCTCCTTGGGGATACGCAGTATTTT
few	TRBD1	TRBV6-1	TRBJ1-5	CASRSTGENQPQHF	TGTGCCAGCAGGTCGACAGGGGAAAATCAGCCCCAGCATTTT
many	.	TRBV12-3/TRBV12-4	TRBJ1-4	CASRQQLVEKLFF	TGTGCCAGCAGACAGCAACTCGTTGAAAAACTGTTTTTT
many	TRBD2	TRBV4-3	TRBJ2-7	CASSQANGLAGAAEQYF	TGCGCCAGCAGCCAAGCCAACGGACTAGCGGGAGCCGCCGAGCAGTACTTC
many	.	TRBV5-6	TRBJ2-3	CASSLSGIRVADTQYF	TGTGCCAGCAGCCTTTCCGGGATCAGAGTAGCAGATACGCAGTATTTT
many	.	TRBV29-1	TRBJ2-6	CSATEAGAGANVLTF	TGCAGCGCCACGGAGGCAGGGGCTGGGGCCAACGTCCTGACTTTC
many	.	TRBV5-6	TRBJ1-1	CASSWGAPNGEAFF	TGTGCCAGCAGCTGGGGGGCGCCCAACGGTGAAGCTTTCTTT
many	TRBD1	TRBV5-1	TRBJ2-5	CASSLDRGEETQYF	TGCGCCAGCAGCTTGGACAGGGGTGAGGAGACCCAGTACTTC
many	.	TRBV6-2/TRBV6-3	TRBJ1-1	CASTENMNTEAFF	TGTGCCAGCACCGAAAATATGAACACTGAAGCTTTCTTT
many	.	TRBV20-1	TRBJ2-2	CSASSGFSVAGELFF	TGCAGTGCTAGCAGCGGCTTTAGTGTGGCCGGGGAGCTGTTTTTT
many	TRBD1	TRBV5-1	TRBJ1-5	CASSATGGSNQPQHF	TGCGCCAGCAGCGCGACAGGGGGGAGCAATCAGCCCCAGCATTTT
many	.	TRBV12-3/TRBV12-4	TRBJ2-5	CASSFWQDQETQYF	TGTGCCAGCAGTTTTTGGCAGGACCAAGAGACCCAGTACTTC
many	.	TRBV20-1	TRBJ2-6	CSARMGSGANVLTF	TGCAGTGCTAGAATGGGTTCCGGGGCCAACGTCCTGACTTTC
many	TRBD1	TRBV5-1	TRBJ2-5	CASSDFQGAETQYF	TGCGCCAGCAGCGACTTCCAGGGGGCGGAGACCCAGTACTTC
many	.	TRBV9	TRBJ2-2	CASSGSTPANTGELFF	TGTGCCAGCAGCGGCTCGACACCAGCGAACACCGGGGAGCTGTTTTTT
many	TRBD1	TRBV20-1	TRBJ2-7	CSARDQGQELYF	TGCAGTGCTAGAGACCAAGGACAGGAGCTGTACTTC
many	TRBD1	TRBV11-1	TRBJ2-1	CASSDSSGTGRVNEQFF	TGTGCCAGCAGCGACTCCTCCGGGACAGGGAGGGTCAATGAGCAGTTCTTC
.	.	TRBV7-3	TRBJ2-2	CASSLSTANTGELFF	TGTGCCAGCAGCTTATCTACGGCGAACACCGGGGAGCTGTTTTTT
many	TRBD2	TRBV6-6	TRBJ2-1	CASTKPLAEQFF	TGTGCCAGCACCAAGCCACTAGCGGAGCAGTTCTTC